Given below is one T cell receptor (beta chain) in context. Its antigen is undetermined. These data belong to a study of cytotoxic CD8 clonotypes in ibrutinib-treated CLL. Study overall: Responses: around 25 partial, 2 complete; after median roughly 68 months, approximately 14 stayed remitted, 12 progressed. Overall study results and limits: At progression, clonality fell back toward baseline after rising at ibrutinib response.

CDR1 and CDR2 (germline): SGHTA, FQGTGA. V lost 2 bases and J lost 7, with 18 bases in between. The CDR3 contains 15 residues. Produced via immunoSEQ multiplex PCR; TCRdb's table is partial and in-frame only. The sample contains 150,000 or so clones, approximately 80% of which appear only once. This sequence was found in a human donor with chronic lymphocytic leukemia. The material sequenced was PBMCs, taken after 12 months of ibrutinib treatment. The rearrangement links TRBV7-3 to TRBJ2-7, with a weak D call TRBD2 (5 bases). CDR3 sequence (DNA): TGTGCCAGCAGCTTATCGGCCCTAGCAGTATCGGAGCAGTACTTC. Translation: CASSLSALAVSEQYF.